Reported below is one T cell receptor beta chain. This sample stems from a study of blood T cell repertoires in COVID-19. Study-level background: Acute-phase and convalescent COVID-19 samples originated in the United States, Italy and Spain. PBMCs, B-cell-depleted T cells, or T cells provided the cDNA or gDNA that made up the material.

The CDR3 covers 15 residues. The ends were cut back, 2 bases at V and 5 bases at J, with 13 bases in the middle. Germline CDR1 is SGHNT and CDR2 is YENEEA. In the authors' workflow: Counts of nucleated cells, estimated from reference gene primer amplification, were obtained. Using immunoSEQ multiplex PCR, the repertoire was profiled, and TCRdb retains in-frame clones only, with some absent. That table is the source of V, J and clone size, and D and trimming were worked out from the DNA. The sample lists over 150,000 clones; 91% were seen once. The receptor was isolated from a man aged 45 to 65 with acute or convalescent COVID-19. V is TRBV11-3 and J is TRBJ2-1, with D possibly matching TRBD2 (5 bases). The sample comprised peripheral blood. CDR3 in DNA: TGTGCCAGCAGCTTATCGGACTCCACTCACAATGAGCAGTTCTTC. Translation gives CASSLSDSTHNEQFF.